This TCR beta chain was found in a study of T cells after yellow fever vaccination (dated by TCRdb to about 2019). Background on the whole study: The SMART-Seq v4 Ultra Low Input RNA kit was used to prepare libraries from fractions with low cell numbers. To follow T-cell clones before and after both primary and booster YFV17D yellow fever vaccination, bulk TCR alpha and beta repertoires underwent longitudinal sequencing. Two healthy male donors made up the cohort, one aged 18 to 30 years and the other aged 30 to 39 years. Blood was collected at multiple timepoints before and after primary and secondary immunization, and bulk PBMC replicates and cell subsets were isolated. What the authors observed across the whole study: Only two donors were included in the study, so the extent to which the findings can be generalized is limited. A small fraction of clonotypes appeared in both the CD4 and CD8 compartments, likely as a result of convergent recombination. The secondary T-cell response was weaker than the primary response but faster, peaking on day 5 instead of day 15. After the booster, most of the clones that had expanded following primary vaccination were detected again (roughly 96% of CD4 and 85% to 90% of CD8), which suggests that memory was broadly maintained. Because abundant contaminating clonotypes from the bulk population could be contained in FACS-sorted repertoires, computational filtering was required.

The treatment or condition label here, explained by the study, means: live attenuated yellow fever vaccine strain. At every blood-draw timepoint, two biological replicates of bulk PBMCs were collected. A standard Ficoll-Paque protocol was used to isolate PBMCs from peripheral blood. RNA was extracted with TriZol from bulk PBMCs, CD4 and CD8 fractions, and dextramer-positive and dextramer-negative fractions. Worth noting for this clonotype: Its target antigen remains unknown. Base qualities are missing; no much larger clone stands one base away.

Synthesis of TCR cDNA relied on 5'RACE template switching, a step that introduced a universal primer site along with unique molecular identifiers. Priming for cDNA synthesis came from both the TCR alpha and TCR beta constant segments. Library amplification used two PCR steps, and the second PCR step added sample barcodes and sequencing adapters. Sequencing of the libraries was done on either Illumina HiSeq 2500 (2x100 bp) or NovaSeq (2x150 bp). In the paper's pipeline: Demultiplexing of reads and collapsing into UMI consensus sequences were performed with MIGEC, and V(D)J alignment was carried out with MiXCR. Vaccine-responding clonotypes were identified with edgeR using replicate PBMC samples, with FDR below 0.01 and a log2 fold change above 5 up to day 15 being required. Bulk clonotypes were assigned CD4 or CD8 identity according to which sequenced CD4 or CD8 repertoire held them at higher abundance. The raw public data were reprocessed by TCRdb itself: fastp quality trimming at Q25, MiXCR clonotype calling, in-frame beta chains only. Duplicate CDR3 protein sequences are folded into a single record with the most common DNA and genes. The V and J calls were determined by TCRdb, not by the authors. This sample holds some 560,000 distinct CDR3 sequences; about a sixth were observed only once. The ten biggest clones cover 17% of the sample.

The CDR3 holds 12 amino acids from the cysteine to the phenylalanine. CDR3 DNA is the only sequence kept; it has 36 bases, read in frame from the first base. V lost 5 bases and J lost 6 bases; the stretch between them is 13 bases long. Via the germline V gene (reference sequence), CDR1 is DFQATT and CDR2 SNEGSKA. Sequenced here: PBMCs, sampled less than 6 days after the first yellow fever vaccination. The clonotype originates from a man younger than 35 who received the YFV17D yellow fever vaccine. Recombination linked TRBV20-1 to TRBJ1-1; a tentative D call is TRBD1 (5 bases match). The nucleotide sequence is TGCAGTGCTGGGGACCGCGGGCCTGAAGCTTTCTTT. Translated, this is CSAGDRGPEAFF.